The clone carrying this T cell receptor (beta chain) was seen repeatedly, ten times or more. The antigen is undetermined. This entry belongs to a study of spatial heterogeneity in lung cancer. V was clipped by 3 bases and J by 6 bases, with 12 bases between them. The CDR3 covers 13 residues. Study outcomes and limitations: TCRs found ubiquitously expanded in tumor appeared in blood more at resection than at follow-up.

The study tagged each TCR cDNA molecule with a unique molecular identifier. MiXCR, run by TCRdb on the 5' RACE reads, gives a single entry per CDR3 protein. Here the sample spans about 23,000 distinct CDR3 sequences, 4.7% being singletons. Indicated time point: sample taken at primary tumor resection. Material for sequencing was whole RNA from tumor, nontumor lung or frozen PBMC, left unsorted. The sequencing used PBMCs, collected at surgery. The chain joins TRBV12-3 or TRBV12-4 to TRBJ2-7, with TRBD1 as a possible D gene (6 bases). This TCR was sampled from a male donor with early-stage non-small cell lung cancer. CDR3 amino acids: CASSLRSRGEQYF. CDR3 DNA: TGTGCCAGCAGTTTGCGGTCCAGGGGCGAGCAGTACTTC.